These 27 T cell receptor beta chains originate from one sample sequenced in a study of prognosis after radiotherapy for stage I lung cancer. The study amplified the TCR beta CDR3 region from genomic DNA. This amplification was carried out by two rounds of multiplex PCR. Primers targeting each individual TRBV and TRBJ gene were applied in first-round PCR. TCRdb re-called the multiplex PCR reads with MiXCR, one entry per CDR3 protein. The sample has 45,000 to 60,000 distinct CDR3 sequences; approximately 30% are singletons. The material was PBMCs, obtained before or after stereotactic body radiation therapy (not recorded which). Source of these receptors: a donor aged 50 or older with non-small cell lung cancer.

Regarding this clonotype: An end of the junction does not agree with germline; a read error may underlie this. In DNA, the CDR3 is TGCGCCAGCAGCACCCTCGGGCACCAAGTAAAGAATGAGCGGTTCTTC. Amino acid sequence: CASSTLGHQVKNERFF. The V call is TRBV5-1, the J call TRBJ2-1; D not resolved. This CDR3 contains 16 residues. CDR1 SGHRS and CDR2 YFSETQ come from the germline V gene.

This clonotype was seen many times. The chain has TRBV20-1 and TRBJ1-3; D is uncertain. The germline gives CDR1 DFQATT, CDR2 SNEGSKA (reference sequence). This CDR3 is built from 14 residues. V was shortened by 4 bases and J by 0 bases, with 10 bases between the two germline ends. CDR3 loop: CSAKSQDSGNTIYF. The CDR3 DNA is TGCAGTGCTAAATCCCAGGACTCTGGAAACACCATATATTTT.

This clonotype was recorded at least ten times. The rearrangement uses TRBV20-1 and TRBJ2-5; D possibly uses TRBD1 or TRBD2 (7 bases each). This CDR3 contains 13 residues. Looked up from germline, CDR1 is DFQATT and CDR2 is SNEGSKA (reference sequence). Trimming took 6 bases from V and 5 from J, leaving 16 bases between them. The CDR3 loop reads CSAGYRGGETQYF. The CDR3 nucleotides read TGCAGTGCCGGATACAGGGGAGGGGAGACCCAGTACTTC.

The table lists this clonotype with many counts. The gene calls are TRBV6-1 and TRBJ2-5, with 14 bases fitting TRBD2. Germline values: CDR1 MNHNS, CDR2 SASEGT. The CDR3 is 14 residues long. Trimming took 7 bases from V and 5 from J; bases not matched to a gene: 3. The CDR3 is CASIGTSGSETQYF. CDR3 DNA: TGTGCCAGCATCGGGACTAGCGGGAGTGAGACCCAGTACTTC.

This clonotype was observed at least ten times. The V and J genes are TRBV12-3 or TRBV12-4 and TRBJ1-1, with D uncertain. CDR3 size: 14 residues. The V end was cut by 3 bases, the J end by 2 bases, with 10 bases between. CDR3 region: CASSLGGSNTEAFF. The CDR3 bases are TGTGCCAGCAGTTTGGGAGGTAGTAACACTGAAGCTTTCTTT.

Points on this clonotype: It differs at one base from a far larger clone, so likely a read error. The rearrangement joins TRBV6-4 to TRBJ2-7; possible D gene TRBD1, 5 bases. Per the germline V gene, CDR1 is MRHNA and CDR2 is SNTAGT. Trimming left V 10 bases short and J 3 bases short, with 22 bases between. This CDR3 spans 15 amino acids. CDR3 protein: CAISPDRKTNYEQYF. Here the CDR3 DNA reads TGTGCCATCAGCCCCGACAGAAAAACAAACTACGAGCAGTACTTC.

With regard to this clonotype: A much larger clone sits a single nucleotide away, making a read error possible. V gene TRBV5-4 combines with J gene TRBJ1-2, with TRBD1 matching over 7 bases. Per germline, CDR1 SGHNT and CDR2 YYREEE (reference sequence). The CDR3 runs to 16 residues. The CDR3 sequence is CARSSATARLGGYYTF. CDR3 in DNA: TGTGCCAGGAGCTCGGCCACAGCGAGGCTAGGGGGCTACTACACCTTC.

Ten or more counts support this clonotype. The rearrangement uses TRBV7-2 and TRBJ2-5, with 15 nucleotides matching TRBD2. Germline values: CDR1 SGHTA, CDR2 FQGNSA. V dropped 5 bases and J dropped 10; count of bases not matched to a gene: 11. The CDR3 is 16 amino acids. In DNA form, the CDR3 reads TGTGCCAGCAGCCAGGGGAGGACTAGCGGGGGGGGTGACCAGTACTTC. Amino acids: CASSQGRTSGGGDQYF.

Ten or more counts support this clonotype. The chain is built from TRBV20-1 and TRBJ2-3, with 8 bases lining up with TRBD2. Germline V gene data show CDR1 as DFQATT and CDR2 as SNEGSKA (reference sequence). This CDR3 region has 14 residues. V was pared by 1 base and J by 2 bases, with 2 bases of the junction left unmatched. The CDR3 spells CSARVAGNTDTQYF. As DNA, the CDR3 is TGCAGTGCTAGAGTAGCGGGAAACACAGATACGCAGTATTTT.

About this clonotype: A much larger clone differs by one base, so this may be a read error. This chain connects TRBV6-1 to TRBJ2-5, with D unclear. The length of the CDR3 is 14 residues. The V and J ends lost 6 bases and 2 bases respectively, with 13 bases between them. CDR1 and CDR2 (germline): MNHNS, SASEGT. CDR3 amino acids: CASRPPVEQETQYF. The DNA for the CDR3 is TGTGCCAGCAGACCCCCAGTGGAACAAGAGACCCAGTACTTC.

Remarks on this clonotype: A far larger clone is a single base away, which makes a read error likely. This chain joins TRBV2 and TRBJ2-2; D not resolved. Trimming pared 6 bases from V and 7 bases from J, leaving 12 bases between. CDR3 size: 13 residues. Germline CDR1 reads SNHLY; CDR2 reads FYNNEI. CDR3 sequence: CASSTTPYGELFF. DNA for the CDR3: TGTGCCAGCAGCACTACGCCGTACGGGGAGCTGTTTTTT.

This chain connects TRBV12-3 or TRBV12-4 to TRBJ1-1, with TRBD1 identical over 8 bases. V gave up 8 bases and J gave up 5 bases; unmatched junction bases: 10. CDR3 length: 14 amino acids. The CDR3 region has the DNA TGTGCCAGCGGAGCTACGACAGGGGTGACTGAAGCTTTCTTT. Translated: CASGATTGVTEAFF.

Notes on this clonotype: This may come from a read error, since a much larger clone is one base off. The chain recombines TRBV6-2 or TRBV6-3 with TRBJ2-2; D is perhaps TRBD1 or TRBD2 (5 bases each). CDR3 length: 14 amino acids. Germline CDR1 MNHEY, CDR2 SVGEGT. CDR3 sequence: CASQGPRWAGELLF. The CDR3 DNA follows: TGTGCCAGCCAGGGCCCGAGGTGGGCCGGGGAGCTGTTATTT.

This clonotype was detected only once. A far larger clone is a single base away, which makes a read error likely. In DNA form, the CDR3 reads TGTGCCAGCATTCAGCTTAACGCGCAGTATTTT. It translates to CASIQLNAQYF. The rearrangement uses TRBV6-8 and TRBJ2-3; D is ambiguous. V was trimmed by 7 bases and J by 10 bases, leaving 12 bases between them. Germline V gene data show CDR1 as MNHGY and CDR2 as SAAAGT. This CDR3 is 11 amino acids long.

This clonotype was detected only a few times. A clone one base away is much larger, so this may be a read error. The genes are TRBV9 and TRBJ2-7; a possible D gene is TRBD1 (5 bases). The CDR3 spans 16 residues. The ends were cut back, 4 bases at V and 4 bases at J, with 21 bases in the middle. Germline CDR1 is SGDLS and CDR2 is YYNGEE. CDR3 region: CASSSRRQWAIYEQYF. CDR3 coding DNA: TGTGCCAGCAGCTCCCGCCGACAGTGGGCGATTTACGAGCAGTACTTC.

Details on this clonotype: A read error is likely, as this CDR3 ends without the conserved phenylalanine or tryptophan. The rearrangement links TRBV20-1 to TRBJ2-1; 13 bases agree with TRBD2. With V trimmed by 3 bases and J by 8 bases, 13 bases remained unmatched. Per the germline V gene, CDR1 is DFQATT and CDR2 is SNEGSKA (reference sequence). This CDR3 has 17 residues. The CDR3 bases are TGCAGTGCTAGGGGGACTAGCGGGATGGGCCTTTTGGATGAGCAGTTCCTC. As protein: CSARGTSGMGLLDEQFL.

Comment on this clonotype: This may be a read error, as it is one base from a much larger clone. The rearrangement uses TRBV6-2 or TRBV6-3 and TRBJ2-1; tentative D call: TRBD2 (6 bases). CDR1 is MNHEY and CDR2 is SVGEGT in the germline V gene. The CDR3 totals 12 residues. DNA of the CDR3: TGTGCCTCGGAGGGCGGTTACAATGAGCGGTTCTTC. Its translation: CASEGGYNERFF.

This clonotype was recorded at least ten times. The chain has TRBV4-2 and TRBJ1-2; tentatively, D is TRBD1 (6 bases). The length of the CDR3 is 17 residues. Germline V CDR1 and CDR2: LGHNA, YNFKEQ. V dropped 1 base and J dropped 4 bases, with 19 bases sitting between them. CDR3 loop: CASSQVFQTGGGYGYTF. CDR3 bases: TGTGCCAGCAGCCAAGTGTTCCAGACGGGGGGCGGCTATGGCTACACCTTC.

V gene TRBV11-2 combines with J gene TRBJ2-1; 7 bases fit TRBD2. Germline V gene data show CDR1 as SGHAT and CDR2 as FQNNGV. V gave up 0 bases and J gave up 0 bases; unmatched junction bases: 8. The CDR3 runs 18 residues. CDR3 in amino acids: CASSLERGCDSSYNEQFF. The CDR3 DNA is TGTGCCAGCAGCTTAGAGCGGGGGTGTGACAGCTCCTACAATGAGCAGTTCTTC.

The table lists this clonotype with many counts. The chain has TRBV11-2 and TRBJ1-2, with D uncertain. The ends were cut back, 4 bases at V and 8 bases at J, with 20 bases in the middle. From germline, CDR1 is SGHAT and CDR2 FQNNGV. This CDR3 region has 15 residues. CDR3: CASSSLSGRKEGYTF. The CDR3 region has the DNA TGTGCCAGCAGCTCCTTATCGGGTCGGAAGGAGGGCTACACCTTC.

The chain has TRBV20-1 and TRBJ1-5; the match to TRBD1 covers 9 bases. J lost 0 bases, V lost 6 bases, and 6 bases had no gene match. The CDR3 spans 15 residues. Germline V gene data show CDR1 as DFQATT and CDR2 as SNEGSKA (reference sequence). CDR3 in amino acids: CSARDRENSNQPQHF. The CDR3 DNA reads TGCAGTGCCCGGGACAGGGAGAATAGCAATCAGCCCCAGCATTTT.

In its sample, this clonotype was seen many times. This chain links TRBV19 with TRBJ1-3; D is ambiguous. The ends were cut back, 8 bases at V and 4 bases at J, with 12 bases in the middle. This CDR3 comprises 13 residues. The germline CDR1 and CDR2 sequences are LNHDA and SQIVND (reference sequence). CDR3 in amino acids: CASGLGLGNTIYF. In DNA form, the CDR3 reads TGTGCCAGTGGTCTCGGGCTCGGAAACACCATATATTTT.

The gene calls are TRBV6-2 or TRBV6-3 and TRBJ2-3; TRBD2 matches at 8 bases. The CDR3 totals 15 residues. With 4 bases clipped from V and 0 bases from J, the junction kept 3 bases outside the gene matches. Germline V gene lookup returns CDR1 MNHEY and CDR2 SVGEGT. The CDR3: CASSSPSGSTDTQYF. In DNA, the CDR3 is TGTGCCAGCAGTTCCCCTAGCGGGAGCACAGATACGCAGTATTTT.

This clonotype was picked up many times. The genes are TRBV5-5 and TRBJ1-3, with D perhaps matching TRBD1 (6 bases). Germline V CDR1 and CDR2: SGHKS, YYEKEE (reference sequence). V was cut by 3 bases and J by 6 bases, with 13 bases left in between. The CDR3 runs to 14 residues. The CDR3, as DNA: TGTGCCAGCAGCTGGGGGCAGAGGATAAACACCATATATTTT. Translated: CASSWGQRINTIYF. The variable domain in full, completed from reference TRBV5-5 and TRBJ1-3, reads DAGVTQSPTHLIKTRGQQVTLRCSPISGHKSVSWYQQVLGQGPQFIFQYYEKEERGRGNFPDRFSARQFPNYSSELNVNALLLGDSALYLCASSWGQRINTIYFGEGSWLTVV.

Comment on this clonotype: A far bigger clonotype differs at one base, so this is likely a read error. V gene TRBV7-9 combines with J gene TRBJ2-3; 7 nucleotides agree with TRBD1. The CDR3 runs to 15 residues. Looked up from germline, CDR1 is SEHNR and CDR2 is FQNEAQ (reference sequence). In nucleotides, the CDR3 is TGTGCCAGCAGCTTAGATCCAGACGGGACAGATATGCAGTATTTT. Protein sequence: CASSLDPDGTDMQYF.

On this clonotype: A much larger clone lies one base from this, so it may be a read error. This rearrangement joins TRBV6-5 to TRBJ2-1; D is undetermined. The CDR3 runs 15 residues. Trimming cost V 4 bases and J 9 bases, with 19 bases left between them. Germline CDR1 reads MNHEY; CDR2 reads SVGAGI. The CDR3 here is CASSSPLLGGSEQFF. Here the CDR3 DNA reads TGTGCCAGCAGTTCCCCCCTGCTAGGTGGAAGTGAGCAGTTCTTC.

This clonotype was observed at least ten times. The V and J genes are TRBV6-2 or TRBV6-3 and TRBJ1-5; possible D gene TRBD1, 6 bases. The germline gives CDR1 MNHEY, CDR2 SVGEGT. The CDR3 runs 14 residues. Trimming stripped 4 bases from V and 7 bases from J, with 14 bases between. Here the CDR3 reads CASSFSGRGQPQHF. CDR3 DNA sequence: TGTGCCAGCAGTTTCAGTGGCAGGGGACAGCCCCAGCATTTT.